The next 22 T cell receptor beta chains were all read from a single sample in a study of T cells after posttransplantation cyclophosphamide. The protocol was immunoSEQ multiplex PCR, while the TCRdb copy is restricted to in-frame clones and leaves out a portion. Singletons are absent from the sample, which has tens of thousands of clones. The material sequenced was PBMCs. Source of these receptors: a man in his forties or fifties in good health, CMV-negative, and a related stem cell transplant donor.

This clone was picked up many times. The rearrangement joins TRBV19 to TRBJ2-1; D ambiguous. The CDR3 runs 14 residues. CDR1 is LNHDA and CDR2 is SQIVND in the germline V gene (reference sequence). Trimming took 2 bases from V and 9 from J, leaving 14 bases between them. The CDR3, as DNA: TGTGCCAGTAGTATACTTGGTAGTTCGTTTGAGCAGTTCTTC. This sequence encodes CASSILGSSFEQFF. The full variable domain, rest sourced from reference TRBV19 and TRBJ2-1, is DGGITQSPKYLFRKEGQNVTLSCEQNLNHDAMYWYRQDPGQGLRLIYYSQIVNDFQKGDIAEGYSVSREKKESFPLTVTSAQKNPTAFYLCASSILGSSFEQFFGPGTRLTVL.

This clone was seen repeatedly, ten times or more. The chain links TRBV7-3 to TRBJ2-1, with D possibly being TRBD2 (6 bases). CDR1 and CDR2 from the germline V gene are SGHTA and FQGTGA. The V gene lost 5 bases and the J gene lost 9 bases, with 14 bases spanning the gap. The CDR3 length is 13 residues. The CDR3: CASSQTSQSEQFF. The CDR3 DNA reads TGTGCCAGCAGCCAGACTAGTCAGAGTGAGCAGTTCTTC.

This clone was seen at least ten times. Other DNA sequences in this specimen translate into the identical CDR3. The chain carries TRBV5-6 and TRBJ2-7, with 9 bases that match TRBD1. Germline CDR1 is SGHDT and CDR2 is YYEEEE. The CDR3 has 15 residues. V trimming: 1 base; J trimming: 5 bases; junction bases outside the gene matches: 7. The CDR3 DNA is TGTGCCAGCAGCTTGCTAACAGGGGGCCTCGACGAGCAGTACTTC. It translates to CASSLLTGGLDEQYF.

At least ten counts were recorded for this clone. The chain employs TRBV30 and TRBJ2-7; a possible D gene is TRBD2 (7 bases). The CDR3 extends over 13 amino acids. The germline V gene encodes CDR1 GTSNPN and CDR2 SVGIG (reference sequence). Trimming cost V 2 bases and J 6 bases, with 14 bases left between them. CDR3 loop: CAWSRGRESEQYF. The DNA of the CDR3 is TGTGCCTGGAGTAGGGGGAGGGAGAGCGAGCAGTACTTC.

This clone has a count of ten or more. The J gene is TRBJ1-5, the V gene TRBV11-2; D is unresolved. The CDR3 length is 14 residues. The germline V gene has CDR1 SGHAT and CDR2 FQNNGV. V lost 0 bases to trimming and J lost 1 base, with 4 bases between them. CDR3 in DNA: TGTGCCAGCAGCTTAGACGGGAGCAATCAGCCCCAGCATTTT. As protein: CASSLDGSNQPQHF.

There are many counts of this clone. V usage is TRBV28 and J usage is TRBJ2-7; perhaps TRBD1 as D (6 bases). The CDR3 loop spans 14 amino acids. Between the trimmed V and J ends, which lost 5 bases and 5 bases, there was a span of 16 bases. The V gene's germline CDR1 is MDHEN and CDR2 SYDVKM. As DNA, the CDR3 is TGTGCCAGCAGTCTAGGGGGACGGCTGCACGAGCAGTACTTC. Amino acid sequence: CASSLGGRLHEQYF.

This clone was counted between two and nine times. DNA of the CDR3: TGTGCCAGCAGTTTGGGGGACTTCTACAATGAGCAGTTCTTC. This sequence encodes CASSLGDFYNEQFF. The rearrangement uses TRBV28 and TRBJ2-1, with a weak D call TRBD2 (6 bases). The germline V and J ends were trimmed by 3 bases and 3 bases, with 9 bases remaining between them. The CDR3 consists of 14 residues. In germline, CDR1 is MDHEN, CDR2 SYDVKM.

Ten or more counts support this clone. This chain joins TRBV7-9 and TRBJ1-5, with 8 bases that match TRBD1. The CDR3 extends over 15 amino acids. In germline, CDR1 is SEHNR, CDR2 FQNEAQ (reference sequence). Trimming cost V 1 base and J 7 bases; bases outside gene matches: 6. For the CDR3, the DNA is TGTGCCAGCAGCTTAGTGACAGGGGACAACCAGCCCCAGCATTTT. Translated: CASSLVTGDNQPQHF. Full variable domain (missing parts from reference TRBV7-9 and TRBJ1-5): DTGVSQNPRHKITKRGQNVTFRCDPISEHNRLYWYRQTLGQGPEFLTYFQNEAQLEKSRLLSDRFSAERPKGSFSTLEIQRTEQGDSAMYLCASSLVTGDNQPQHFGDGTRLSIL.

This clone was recorded at least ten times. The chain couples TRBV6-4 to TRBJ2-1, with 10 bases fitting TRBD2. Unmatched junction bases numbered 6, after V lost 3 bases and J lost 7 bases. The CDR3 length is 15 residues. Germline CDR1 reads MRHNA; CDR2 reads SNTAGT. CDR3 residues: CASSEEAGGSNEQFF. CDR3 nucleotides: TGTGCCAGCAGTGAGGAAGCGGGGGGGTCAAATGAGCAGTTCTTC.

This clone was counted many times. V gene TRBV5-4 combines with J gene TRBJ2-3; 9 bases map to TRBD1. Germline CDR1 reads SGHNT; CDR2 reads YYREEE (reference sequence). This CDR3 contains 16 residues. V dropped 3 bases and J dropped 0; count of bases not matched to a gene: 5. The CDR3 nucleotides are TGTGCCAGCAGCTCCGGGACAGGGATAAGCACAGATACGCAGTATTTT. Amino acids: CASSSGTGISTDTQYF.

The sample holds many counts of this clone. The gene calls are TRBV11-3 and TRBJ2-7; TRBD1 might be the D (7 bases). CDR1 and CDR2 (germline): SGHNT, YENEEA. The CDR3 is 13 amino acids. V lost 5 bases, J lost 2 bases, and 10 bases lay in between. CDR3 amino acids: CASSPGGTYEQYF. CDR3 nucleotides: TGTGCCAGCAGCCCAGGGGGGACCTACGAGCAGTACTTC.

The chain has TRBV6-1 and TRBJ2-1; D might be TRBD1 (6 bases). This CDR3 region has 13 residues. The germline V and J ends were trimmed by 8 bases and 6 bases, with 14 bases remaining between them. CDR1 is MNHNS, CDR2 SASEGT, per germline. Here the CDR3 reads CASEDRGANEQFF. The CDR3 region has the DNA TGTGCCAGCGAGGACAGAGGTGCCAATGAGCAGTTCTTC.

This clone was seen repeatedly, ten times or more. V gene TRBV5-4 combines with J gene TRBJ2-1; D may be TRBD2 (5 bases). The CDR3 runs 14 residues. Trimming took 3 bases from V and 9 from J, leaving 16 bases between them. Per germline, CDR1 SGHNT and CDR2 YYREEE (reference sequence). CDR3 residues: CASSYMAGRGEQFF. Here the CDR3 DNA reads TGTGCCAGCAGCTACATGGCGGGCCGGGGTGAGCAGTTCTTC.

This clone has ten or more counts. The chain combines TRBV28 with TRBJ1-5, with D unresolved. The CDR3 is made up of 14 amino acids. Deletions cut 2 bases from V and 1 base from J, with 6 bases between. Germline V lookup: CDR1 MDHEN, CDR2 SYDVKM. The CDR3 DNA sequence: TGTGCCAGCAGTTTACCTTCCAGCAATCAGCCCCAGCATTTT. This translates into CASSLPSSNQPQHF.

This clone came up many times. This chain uses TRBV9 with TRBJ2-1, with 7 bases that match TRBD1. The CDR3 spans 14 residues. CDR1 and CDR2 from the germline V gene are SGDLS and YYNGEE. The V gene end was trimmed by 3 bases and the J gene end by 8 bases; junction bases not matched to a gene: 8. CDR3 coding DNA: TGTGCCAGCAGCGCCCGGGACAGCCCTGATGAGCAGTTCTTC. This gives the protein CASSARDSPDEQFF.

This clone was seen repeatedly, ten times or more. The rearrangement uses TRBV7-2 and TRBJ1-5; D unclear. V lost 1 base and J 5 bases, leaving 9 bases between the germline ends. Germline values: CDR1 SGHTA, CDR2 FQGNSA. The CDR3 spans 14 residues. CDR3 in amino acids: CASSLDSNYQPQHF. DNA of the CDR3: TGTGCCAGCAGCTTAGACAGTAATTATCAGCCCCAGCATTTT.

At least ten counts were recorded for this clone. This rearrangement joins TRBV28 to TRBJ2-1, with D uncertain. V dropped 5 bases and J dropped 9 bases, with 11 bases sitting between them. The CDR3 spans 12 residues. Per germline, CDR1 MDHEN and CDR2 SYDVKM. CDR3 residues: CASSPDIFEQFF. In DNA, the CDR3 is TGTGCCAGCAGTCCCGACATATTTGAGCAGTTCTTC.

This clone has a count of ten or more. The V call is TRBV18, the J call TRBJ1-2; TRBD1 matches 7 bases. This CDR3 region has 15 residues. Trimming at V came to 5 bases and at J to 2 bases, leaving 8 bases not matched to a gene. Germline loops: CDR1 KGHSH, CDR2 LQKENI. CDR3 sequence (DNA): TGTGCCAGCTCAACCCCCCAGGGGGGAAACTATGGCTACACCTTC. This gives the protein CASSTPQGGNYGYTF. Using reference TRBV18 and TRBJ1-2 for the parts outside the CDR3, the full variable domain is NAGVMQNPRHLVRRRGQEARLRCSPMKGHSHVYWYRQLPEEGLKFMVYLQKENIIDESGMPKERFSAEFPKEGPSILRIQQVVRGDSAAYFCASSTPQGGNYGYTFGSGTRLTVV.

This clone was detected many times. The J gene is TRBJ2-7, the V gene TRBV19; D perhaps matches TRBD1 (6 bases). Trimming removed 4 bases from V and 3 bases from J, with 16 bases in between. The germline CDR1 and CDR2 sequences are LNHDA and SQIVND (reference sequence). This CDR3 comprises 15 residues. The CDR3 spells CASSKTGPAIYEQYF. The CDR3 coding sequence is TGTGCCAGTAGTAAGACAGGACCGGCAATCTACGAGCAGTACTTC.

This clone has a count of ten or more. The CDR3 sequence: CAISESRELNYGYTF. In DNA form, the CDR3 reads TGTGCCATCAGTGAAAGCAGGGAACTTAACTATGGCTACACCTTC. V gene TRBV10-3 combines with J gene TRBJ1-2, with D tentatively TRBD1 (5 bases). V was shortened by 3 bases and J by 1 base, with 12 bases between the two germline ends. The CDR3 spans 15 residues. Germline V CDR1 and CDR2: ENHRY, SYGVKD.

This clone was found many times. This rearrangement joins TRBV27 to TRBJ2-3; D is possibly TRBD2 (6 bases). Germline V gives CDR1 MNHEY, CDR2 SMNVEV (reference sequence). There are 13 residues in the CDR3. V lost 6 bases, J lost 6 bases, and 13 bases lay in between. The CDR3 protein is CASRRSGYDTQYF. Here the CDR3 DNA reads TGTGCCAGCAGACGAAGCGGGTATGATACGCAGTATTTT.

In its sample, this clone was seen many times. CDR3 residues: CSAVWSGRSHEQYF. The CDR3 coding sequence is TGCAGCGCCGTCTGGAGCGGGAGGTCCCACGAGCAGTACTTC. V is TRBV29-1 and J is TRBJ2-7, with 9 bases fitting TRBD2. Germline lookup yields CDR1 SQVTM and CDR2 ANQGSEA. The CDR3 consists of 14 residues. The ends lost 7 bases at V and 5 bases at J; junction bases unmatched: 12.